In its sample, the clone carrying this T cell receptor (beta chain) was seen many times. Trimming shortened V by 1 base and J by 7 bases, and 1 base separated the two germline ends. The CDR3 is 11 residues long. Per the germline V gene, CDR1 is MNHEY and CDR2 is SVGAGI. From the RT-PCR reads, TCRdb called clonotypes with MiXCR, one entry per CDR3 protein. The repertoire holds approximately 720,000 distinct CDR3 sequences, around 14% seen once, with 3.6% in the top ten. This chain uses TRBV6-5 with TRBJ2-2; D is uncertain. The TCR sequence derives from a female donor in good health, serving as a healthy control. The sample was memory CD4+ T cells from blood. The CDR3 nucleotides read TGTGCCAGCAGTTACTTCGGGGAGCTGTTTTTT. Its protein is CASSYFGELFF.